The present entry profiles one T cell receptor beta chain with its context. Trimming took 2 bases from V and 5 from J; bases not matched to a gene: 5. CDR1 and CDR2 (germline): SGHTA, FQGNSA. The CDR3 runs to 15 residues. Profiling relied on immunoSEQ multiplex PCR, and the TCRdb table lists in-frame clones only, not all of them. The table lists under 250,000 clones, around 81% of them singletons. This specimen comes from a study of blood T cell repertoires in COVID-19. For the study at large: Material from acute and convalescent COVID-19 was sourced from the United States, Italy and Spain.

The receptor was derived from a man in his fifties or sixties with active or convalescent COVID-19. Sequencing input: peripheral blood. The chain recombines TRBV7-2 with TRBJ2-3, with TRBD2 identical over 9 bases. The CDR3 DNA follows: TGTGCCAGCAGCTTACGGCGGGGGGGCCTAGATACGCAGTATTTT. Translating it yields CASSLRRGGLDTQYF.